By frequency in the sample, the clone carrying this T cell receptor beta chain is medium-sized. Its matching antigen is unknown. The time point was: sample taken at primary tumor resection. The data were taken from a study of spatial heterogeneity in lung cancer. Overall study: Detected beta-chain sequences consistently exceeded alpha-chain sequences. Within tumor regions, the number of TCR transcripts tracked closely with a T cell module score obtained from matched bulk RNA-seq. General observations from the study: When ubiquitous and regional expanded TCRs were counted, their numbers tracked ubiquitous and regional nonsynonymous mutations, respectively. Within tumors, counts of expanded alpha and beta TCRs tracked tumor mutation counts.

Every TCR cDNA molecule carried a tag that served as a unique molecular identifier. MiXCR, applied by TCRdb to the 5' RACE reads, yields one record per CDR3 protein. The sample records about 2,300 distinct CDR3 sequences, roughly an eighth being singletons. V was shortened by 4 bases and J by 1 base, with 14 bases between the two germline ends. Germline V gene data show CDR1 as SGHAT and CDR2 as FQNNGV. CDR3 length equals 16 residues. The J gene is TRBJ1-5, the V gene TRBV11-2; tentatively, D is TRBD1 (6 bases). The material was lung tumor tissue, obtained at surgery. The TCR was taken from a male donor with early-stage non-small cell lung cancer. The DNA for the CDR3 is TGTGCCAGCAGCTCCGGACAGTTAAAAAGCAATCAGCCCCAGCATTTT. It translates to CASSSGQLKSNQPQHF.